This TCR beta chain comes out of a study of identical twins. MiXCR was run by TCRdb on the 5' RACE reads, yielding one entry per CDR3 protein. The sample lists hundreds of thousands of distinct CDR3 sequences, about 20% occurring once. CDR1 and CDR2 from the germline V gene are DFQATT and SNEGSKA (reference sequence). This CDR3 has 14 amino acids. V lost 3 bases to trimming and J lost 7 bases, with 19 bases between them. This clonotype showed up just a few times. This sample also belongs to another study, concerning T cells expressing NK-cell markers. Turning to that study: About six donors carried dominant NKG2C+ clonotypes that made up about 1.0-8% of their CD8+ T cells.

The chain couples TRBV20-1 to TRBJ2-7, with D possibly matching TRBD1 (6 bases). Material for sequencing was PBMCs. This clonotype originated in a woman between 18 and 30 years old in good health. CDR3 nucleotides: TGCAGTGCTAGGGGGACAATAACCGTGAGGGAGCAGTACTTC. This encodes CSARGTITVREQYF.